This T cell receptor (beta chain) was captured by sequencing in a study of T cells in Graves' hyperthyroidism and ophthalmopathy (dated by TCRdb to between 2018 and 2021). Notes on the research overall: A discovery cohort of about 100 patients, about 40 with Graves' ophthalmopathy and 55 to 60 with stable Graves' hyperthyroidism, was used to find distinguishing TCR V-J signatures. For training and testing, the 100 or so patients in the discovery cohort were randomly divided in a 7:3 ratio. According to the paper, TCR Vbeta CDR3 sequencing was carried out on some 140 peripheral blood samples, which came from 40 to 45 ophthalmopathy, fewer than 80 hyperthyroidism and some 17 progressor patients. Prospective prediction of ophthalmopathy was tested in an independent validation cohort of fewer than 20 hyperthyroidism patients and some 17 patients who later progressed to ophthalmopathy. After blood sampling, hyperthyroidism patients were treated with methimazole at a starting dose of 30 mg daily, and ophthalmopathy patients were treated with high-dose intravenous methylprednisolone. In addition, the study compared T-cell repertoires in thyroid tissue and in blood from six Graves' hyperthyroidism patients.

The cysteine opens and the phenylalanine closes a CDR3 of 14 amino acids. Just CDR3 DNA is preserved here, 42 bases in frame from base 1. The germline V gene (reference sequence) sets CDR1 to SGHNT and CDR2 to YYREEE. With respect to this clonotype: This clone's antigen is unknown. Compared with germline, one end of the junction differs, possibly owing to a read error.

Overall results and qualifications from the work: No statistical method was used to set the sample size in advance, and investigators knew the group allocation. Blood samples also contained most of the expanded thyroid clonotypes (frequency above 0.001), which suggests that blood repertoires may reflect thyroid immune responses. In cross-validation, a model built on a 13 V-J signature told ophthalmopathy apart from stable hyperthyroidism with about 90% sensitivity and approximately 81% specificity, and in testing the same model reached 80%/75%. In validation, the model predicted progression to ophthalmopathy with 65% to 71% sensitivity and 72% to 75% specificity, a median of roughly seven months before onset.

Any patient with an uncontrolled infection, another autoimmune disease, pregnancy or lactation was excluded. Diagnoses were based on clinical symptoms, serum thyroxine and TRAb, thyroid ultrasound and orbital computed tomography. Total RNA was extracted with Trizol reagent, and quality was checked on an Agilent 2100 Bioanalyzer. Amplification of TCR beta CDR3 regions was carried out from RNA transcripts. The TCR CDR3 was subjected to a first round of RT-PCR using the HTBI primer set and the Qiagen OneStep RT-PCR kit. The libraries were constructed in a second round of multiplex PCR and then size-selected and purified. The libraries were sequenced on an Illumina HiSeq2000 using paired-end 100 bp reads. The paper's data handling went like this. SOAPnuke was used to process the raw data, throwing out any read that contained adapters or uncalled bases, had a mean Phred below 15, or lacked an exact constant-primer or identifier match. High-quality paired reads were merged using COPE v1.2.5, and each unique nucleotide sequence was defined as a clonotype. Clonotypes were aligned to IMGT TRBV, TRBD and TRBJ reference segments using MiTCR v1.1. Analysis was restricted to V-J combinations with a frequency above 0.0001, which covered over 98% of repertoires. The TCS score was defined as the ratio of F50 (clonal expansion) to E x V (chaos), calculated using BLOSUM62-based TCRdist between CDR3 peptides within each V-J. Welch's t-statistics and random forest reduced 500 to 650 V-J features to some 14, which were used in a naive Bayes classifier (R e1071). The similarity between thyroid and blood repertoires was quantified using the Morisita-Horn index. TCRdb trimmed the raw reads at Q25, called clones with MiXCR and kept productive beta chains. Each CDR3 protein appears once, grouped with its most common genes and DNA. These V and J calls are TCRdb output, not the study's own analysis. This sample is represented by roughly 510,000 distinct CDR3 sequences; about 46% of them were singletons. About two fifths of the sample belongs to the ten largest clones.

The V and J genes are TRBV5-4 and TRBJ1-1; TRBD1 matches 7 bases in the middle. This clonotype was sampled from an adult woman with Graves' disease, either hyperthyroidism or ophthalmopathy (not recorded which). Sequencing was carried out using peripheral blood or thyroid tissue (not recorded which). CDR3 sequence: CAGSMRQGNTEAFF. The sequence in DNA is TGTGCCGGCAGCATGAGACAGGGGAACACTGAAGCTTTCTTT.